Each of the 16 T cell receptor beta chains below was sequenced from the same sample in a study of tumor-infiltrating lymphocytes in oesophageal squamous cell carcinoma. TCRdb itself ran the PCR reads through MiXCR, one entry per CDR3 protein. This table has around 20,000 distinct CDR3 sequences, 40% to 45% appearing once. Sequencing used normal esophageal tissue next to the tumor. The receptors come from a male donor with esophageal squamous cell carcinoma.

This chain links TRBV11-1 with TRBJ2-1, with D hard to call. V gave up 6 bases and J gave up 6 bases, with 21 bases separating them. Germline V CDR1 and CDR2: SGHAT, FQDESV (reference sequence). The CDR3 has 16 amino acids. CDR3 nucleotides: TGTGCCAGCAGACCTGCCGCCGGGCCCGTACGCAATGAGCAGTTCTTC. Translated, it gives CASRPAAGPVRNEQFF.

This clonotype is classed as medium-sized. The chain links TRBV7-2 to TRBJ2-1; a possible D gene is TRBD1 (5 bases). The length of the CDR3 is 16 residues. Germline values: CDR1 SGHTA, CDR2 FQGNSA. V lost 5 bases and J 3 bases, leaving 17 bases between the germline ends. The CDR3 region has the DNA TGTGCCAGCAGCCCTCAACAGGTTCTACACTACAATGAGCAGTTCTTC. The encoded protein is CASSPQQVLHYNEQFF. The variable domain in full, with the rest retrieved from reference TRBV7-2 and TRBJ2-1, is GAGVSQSPSNKVTEKGKDVELRCDPISGHTALYWYRQSLGQGLEFLIYFQGNSAPDKSGLPSDRFSAERTGGSVSTLTIQRTQQEDSAVYLCASSPQQVLHYNEQFFGPGTRLTVL.

This clonotype was observed at least ten times. A much larger clonotype is one base distant, so this may be a read error. The rearrangement joins TRBV10-2 to TRBJ2-7, with 11 positions matching TRBD2. J lost 7 bases, V lost 0 bases, and 5 bases had no gene match. The germline V gene has CDR1 WSHSY and CDR2 SAAADI. This CDR3 contains 15 residues. CDR3 nucleotide sequence: TGCGCCAGCAGTGAGTCGACTAGCGGGGCGGATGAGCAGTACTTC. Translation: CASSESTSGADEQYF.

As concerns this clonotype: A junction end diverges from the germline sequence, so it may reflect a read error. This chain connects TRBV7-7 to TRBJ2-7; perhaps TRBD1 as D (5 bases). The J call could be wrong; TRBJ2-1 is a better fit for the DNA end. There are 13 residues in the CDR3. Looked up from germline, CDR1 is SSHAT and CDR2 is FNYEAQ (reference sequence). DNA for the CDR3: TGTGCTAGCAGCTTAGTAGGACAAGGGGAGCAGTTCTTC. It encodes CASSLVGQGEQFF.

Regarding this clonotype: Because the CDR3 is missing its conserved closing phenylalanine or tryptophan, this is likely a read error. The DNA is omitted, as the CDR3 cannot be located on it reliably, and the CDR3 follows TCRdb's listing. The chain joins TRBV7-2 to TRBJ1-1. Germline CDR1 is SGHTA and CDR2 is FQGNSA. The length of the CDR3 is 20 amino acids, counting both ends. This chain's CDR3 is CASSLLSVGWREPTSSTSVR.

This chain connects TRBV6-6 to TRBJ1-5; TRBD1 might be the D (5 bases). Germline CDR1 reads MNHNY; CDR2 reads SVGAGI (reference sequence). Trimming removed 2 bases at V and 6 bases at J, with 8 bases between. This CDR3 has 13 residues. The CDR3 loop reads CASSYQGSQPQHF. The CDR3 region has the DNA TGTGCCAGCAGTTACCAGGGCAGTCAGCCCCAGCATTTT.

The V and J genes are TRBV9 and TRBJ1-2, with TRBD1 matching 8 bases. The germline CDR1 and CDR2 sequences are SGDLS and YYNGEE. This CDR3 is 14 amino acids long. V trimming: 3 bases; J trimming: 5 bases; junction bases outside the gene matches: 6. The CDR3 spells CASSDRTGRYGYTF. The CDR3 DNA sequence: TGTGCCAGCAGCGACCGGACAGGGAGGTATGGCTACACCTTC.

This clonotype counts as medium-sized. This rearrangement joins TRBV7-8 to TRBJ1-1, with TRBD1 as a possible D gene (6 bases). Looked up from germline, CDR1 is SGHVS and CDR2 is FQNEAQ. This CDR3 spans 16 amino acids. Trimming left V 5 bases short and J 0 bases short, with 16 bases between. CDR3 in amino acids: CASSRGAGAMNTEAFF. The CDR3 nucleotides read TGTGCCAGCAGCCGGGGGGCAGGTGCCATGAACACTGAAGCTTTCTTT.

The chain uses TRBV10-2 and TRBJ2-5; TRBD1 agrees at 8 bases. J lost 4 bases, V lost 7 bases, and 5 bases had no gene match. CDR3 size: 13 residues. The germline gives CDR1 WSHSY, CDR2 SAAADI. CDR3 protein: CASNSGQAETQYF. Written as DNA, the CDR3 is TGCGCCAGCAACTCGGGACAGGCAGAGACCCAGTACTTC.

The rearrangement uses TRBV7-3 and TRBJ2-5; 8 bases match TRBD2. Germline CDR1 SGHTA, CDR2 FQGTGA. V was pared by 0 bases and J by 5 bases, with 8 bases of the junction left unmatched. This CDR3 is built from 16 residues. The CDR3 sequence: CASSLTSGLASETQYF. CDR3 in DNA: TGTGCCAGCAGCTTAACTTCCGGACTAGCTAGCGAGACCCAGTACTTC.

The chain links TRBV7-3 to TRBJ2-3; D possibly corresponds to TRBD1 (6 bases). Germline CDR1 is SGHTA and CDR2 is FQGTGA. CDR3 length: 14 amino acids. V shed 5 bases and J shed 1 base, with 10 bases lying between them. The CDR3 loop reads CASSKEGGTDTQYF. The CDR3 bases are TGTGCCAGCAGCAAAGAGGGGGGCACAGATACGCAGTATTTT.

This clonotype is medium-sized (0.01 to 0.1%) within its sample. This chain joins TRBV7-2 and TRBJ2-7, with D perhaps TRBD1 or TRBD2 (7 bases each). Trimming removed 1 base from V and 5 bases from J, with 15 bases in between. The CDR3 spans 15 residues. CDR1 is SGHTA and CDR2 is FQGNSA in the germline V gene. The CDR3, as DNA: TGTGCCAGCAGCTTAGTCTCCAGGGGGGGACACGAGCAGTACTTC. Its translation: CASSLVSRGGHEQYF.

This clonotype was seen more than once but under ten times. The rearrangement links TRBV6-1 to TRBJ1-1; D uncertain. The germline V gene has CDR1 MNHNS and CDR2 SASEGT. CDR3 length equals 15 residues. V lost 6 bases to trimming and J lost 4 bases, with 18 bases between them. CDR3 sequence reads: CASSPAGMRATEAFF. The CDR3 coding sequence is TGTGCCAGCAGCCCCGCAGGCATGAGGGCCACTGAAGCTTTCTTT.

The chain employs TRBV12-3 or TRBV12-4 and TRBJ2-3; no definite D call. This CDR3 contains 14 residues. V was clipped by 1 base and J by 2 bases, with 7 bases between them. The DNA of the CDR3 is TGTGCCAGCAGTTTAGTCCGAGTCACAGATACGCAGTATTTT. The encoded protein is CASSLVRVTDTQYF.

The chain combines TRBV7-2 with TRBJ2-7; possibly TRBD1 for D (6 bases). The DNA end is more similar to TRBJ2-1, so the J call may be wrong. Germline lookup yields CDR1 SGHTA and CDR2 FQGNSA. There are 15 residues in the CDR3. In nucleotides, the CDR3 is TGTGCCAGCAGCTTAGGGGGTCAGGGGTACAATGAGCAGTTCTTC. Its translation: CASSLGGQGYNEQFF.

Ten or more counts support this clonotype. The chain has TRBV5-1 and TRBJ2-7; D unclear. V lost 1 base to trimming and J lost 0 bases, with 11 bases between them. The CDR3 runs 15 residues. Germline CDR1 reads SGHRS; CDR2 reads YFSETQ. CDR3 nucleotide sequence: TGCGCCAGCAGCTTGTTCGTCGGAACCTCCTACGAGCAGTACTTC. Its protein is CASSLFVGTSYEQYF.